One TCR beta chain is described in this entry. Its antigen is unknown. None of the donors, who were healthy HIV-negative adults, had recently had acute infections or vaccinations. Investigators spread the genomic DNA of each subset evenly over several immunoSEQ plates. TCRdb keeps only in-frame clones here, not all; method: immunoSEQ multiplex PCR. The repertoire holds under 2.5 million clones, just under 95% seen once, with around 0.35% in the top ten. These data belong to a study of shared clonotypes between healthy human individuals. General study results and limits: It was the few donors that limited the genetic and exposure-history diversity represented.

This CDR3 has 17 amino acids. Trimming took 3 bases from V and 2 from J; bases not matched to a gene: 8. Germline CDR1 is LNHDA and CDR2 is SQIVND (reference sequence). Sequencing used naive CD4+ T cells from PBMCs. Subset reported: CD45RA+ positively selected. This rearrangement joins TRBV19 to TRBJ2-1; 9 nucleotides align to TRBD2. The clonotype was recovered from a man aged 18-30 years in good health. Some clones in this sample may be carry-over from other donors' samples. The CDR3 region has the DNA TGTGCCAGTAGTATCCCTAGAGGCGGGAGGGCCTACAATGAGCAGTTCTTC. As protein: CASSIPRGGRAYNEQFF. Full variable domain (rest looked up from reference TRBV19 and TRBJ2-1): DGGITQSPKYLFRKEGQNVTLSCEQNLNHDAMYWYRQDPGQGLRLIYYSQIVNDFQKGDIAEGYSVSREKKESFPLTVTSAQKNPTAFYLCASSIPRGGRAYNEQFFGPGTRLTVL.